The rows below give T cell receptor beta chains drawn from one sample of a study of CD8 T cells in ankylosing spondylitis. Each CDR3 protein gets one entry after TCRdb re-called the 5' RACE reads with MiXCR. The table has fewer than 550,000 distinct CDR3 sequences, under 5.5% seen once. Sequencing input: blood, either unsorted or a sorted T cell fraction (not recorded which). The receptors here all came from a male donor with ankylosing spondylitis. The CDR3 runs from the conserved cysteine through the conserved F or W. D genes are given only for firm matches. Only part of the rows carry a size: once, few, many, or a class if the clone is expanded.

TRBV11-2	TRBD1	TRBJ2-7	many	CASSLSTGAVYEQYF	TGTGCCAGCAGCTTATCTACAGGGGCCGTTTACGAGCAGTACTTC
TRBV9	TRBD1	TRBJ2-2	many	CASSVGQGWTGELFF	TGTGCCAGCAGCGTAGGACAGGGTTGGACCGGGGAGCTGTTTTTT
TRBV9	-	TRBJ2-6	few	CASSVPIGLGAGANVLTF	TGTGCCAGCAGCGTCCCTATCGGGTTAGGTGCTGGGGCCAACGTCCTGACTTTC
TRBV6-2/TRBV6-3	-	TRBJ1-5	many	CASRTGTQGNQPQHF	TGTGCCAGCAGGACCGGGACTCAGGGGAATCAGCCCCAGCATTTT
TRBV6-1	-	TRBJ1-1	many	CASRQGNRAEAFF	TGTGCCAGCAGACAGGGTAATAGAGCTGAAGCTTTCTTT
TRBV6-2/TRBV6-3	TRBD1	TRBJ1-1	many	CASTDRRHTEAFF	TGTGCCAGCACGGACAGGCGGCACACTGAAGCTTTCTTT
TRBV5-1	-	TRBJ1-3	few	CASSYEEGGRNTIYF	TGCGCCAGCAGCTACGAGGAAGGCGGTCGAAACACCATATATTTT
TRBV5-5	TRBD1	TRBJ1-1	few	CASSFGGQGNTEAFF	TGTGCCAGCAGCTTTGGGGGACAGGGGAACACTGAAGCTTTCTTT
TRBV29-1	-	TRBJ2-7	many	CSVVSRTGYEQYF	TGCAGCGTTGTCTCCCGGACGGGCTACGAGCAGTACTTC
TRBV5-1	TRBD1	TRBJ2-4	many	CASSPGQGINIQYF	TGCGCCAGCAGCCCCGGACAGGGTATCAACATTCAGTACTTC
TRBV6-2/TRBV6-3	-	TRBJ1-1	many	CASKGMNTEAFF	TGTGCCAGCAAAGGGATGAACACTGAAGCTTTCTTT
TRBV6-4	-	TRBJ1-3	many	CASSEGDSGNTIYF	TGTGCCAGCAGTGAAGGGGACTCTGGAAACACCATATATTTT
TRBV7-2	-	TRBJ2-5	many	CASSRGDLETQYF	TGTGCCAGCAGCCGAGGGGATCTAGAGACCCAGTACTTC
TRBV28	TRBD1	TRBJ1-4	many	CASSLDREEKLFF	TGTGCCAGCAGTTTAGACAGGGAGGAAAAACTGTTTTTT
TRBV3-1	TRBD2	TRBJ2-7	many	CASQLAGVYEQYF	TGTGCCAGTCAGCTAGCGGGGGTCTACGAGCAGTACTTC
TRBV9	TRBD2	TRBJ2-7	many	CASSVGTSGLYEQYF	TGTGCCAGCAGCGTTGGGACTAGCGGACTCTACGAGCAGTACTTC
TRBV2	-	TRBJ2-3	many	CASNRDTDTQYF	TGTGCCAGCAACCGGGACACAGATACGCAGTATTTT
TRBV20-1	-	TRBJ1-5	many	CSALSAGALNQPQHF	TGCAGTGCCCTTTCGGCAGGGGCCCTCAATCAGCCCCAGCATTTT
TRBV10-3	-	TRBJ1-1	many	CAISAVGRNTEAFF	TGTGCCATCAGTGCAGTGGGAAGGAACACTGAAGCTTTCTTT
TRBV20-1	-	TRBJ2-3	many	CSATLRTDTQYF	TGCAGTGCTACCCTGCGCACAGATACGCAGTATTTT
TRBV6-1	-	TRBJ1-6	many	CASSEGVSSYNSPLHF	TGTGCCAGCAGTGAAGGGGTCAGCTCCTATAATTCACCCCTCCACTTT
TRBV4-3	-	TRBJ2-1	many	CASSQDSRTYNEQFF	TGCGCCAGCAGCCAAGATTCACGGACCTACAATGAGCAGTTCTTC
TRBV20-1	-	TRBJ1-1	-	CSATAGGAEAFF	TGCAGTGCGACAGCTGGGGGGGCGGAAGCTTTCTTT
TRBV11-2	-	TRBJ2-2	many	CASSQYGRADGGELFF	TGTGCCAGCAGCCAATATGGGCGGGCGGATGGCGGGGAGCTGTTTTTT
TRBV5-6	-	TRBJ1-1	many	CASSFQRGTEAFF	TGTGCCAGCAGCTTTCAGAGAGGAACTGAAGCTTTCTTT
TRBV27	-	TRBJ2-7	many	CASSPGLYGREYEQYF	TGTGCCAGCAGCCCTGGGTTATATGGCAGGGAGTACGAGCAGTACTTC
TRBV10-2	-	TRBJ2-2	-	CASSESRDTANTGELFF	TGCGCCAGCAGTGAGTCGAGGGACACAGCGAACACCGGGGAGCTGTTTTTT
TRBV15	TRBD1	TRBJ1-1	-	CATSRVGTGIAFF	TGTGCCACCAGCAGAGTAGGGACAGGGATTGCTTTCTTT
TRBV7-6	-	TRBJ2-5	-	CASSRMFGDIQETQYF	TGTGCCAGCAGCAGGATGTTTGGGGACATCCAAGAGACCCAGTACTTC
TRBV12-3/TRBV12-4	-	TRBJ2-3	many	CASSLEQGTDTQYF	TGTGCCAGCAGTTTGGAACAAGGCACAGATACGCAGTATTTT
TRBV4-3	-	TRBJ2-5	many	CASSQGGTVGQETQYF	TGCGCCAGCAGCCAAGGAGGCACAGTAGGCCAAGAGACCCAGTACTTC
TRBV4-3	-	TRBJ2-2	-	CASSRRATTGELFF	TGCGCCAGCAGCCGGCGAGCCACCACCGGGGAGCTGTTTTTT
TRBV12-3/TRBV12-4	-	TRBJ1-2	many	CASKKQGGTEYGYTF	TGTGCCAGCAAAAAACAAGGGGGGACTGAGTATGGCTACACCTTC
TRBV6-1	TRBD2	TRBJ2-1	many	CASRQPSGISNEQFF	TGTGCCAGCAGACAACCTAGCGGGATTTCCAATGAGCAGTTCTTC
TRBV20-1	TRBD2	TRBJ2-1	-	CCASGASGGGSYNEQFF	TGCTGTGCTAGCGGGGCTAGCGGGGGGGGTTCCTACAATGAGCAGTTCTTC
TRBV20-1	-	TRBJ1-2	many	CSGGSGYTF	TGCAGCGGAGGGTCTGGCTACACCTTC
TRBV6-5	TRBD2	TRBJ2-5	many	CASSYSSGGPTQETQYF	TGTGCCAGCAGTTACTCCAGCGGGGGGCCTACCCAAGAGACCCAGTACTTC
TRBV20-1	TRBD1	TRBJ1-5	many	CSANPGTGVQPQHF	TGCAGTGCCAACCCCGGGACAGGGGTTCAGCCCCAGCATTTT
TRBV29-1	TRBD2	TRBJ2-7	many	CSVEVASGSVGEQYF	TGCAGCGTTGAAGTGGCTAGCGGGAGTGTCGGCGAGCAGTACTTC
TRBV20-1	-	TRBJ2-3	many	CSALHTQGDTQYF	TGCAGTGCCCTGCACACTCAGGGTGATACGCAGTATTTT
TRBV10-3	TRBD1	TRBJ1-2	many	CAIKPTGSDYGYTF	TGTGCCATCAAACCGACAGGGTCAGACTATGGCTACACCTTC
TRBV7-2	-	TRBJ2-5	few	CASSPRRAYPETQYF	TGTGCCAGCAGCCCCCGGCGGGCCTATCCGGAGACCCAGTACTTC